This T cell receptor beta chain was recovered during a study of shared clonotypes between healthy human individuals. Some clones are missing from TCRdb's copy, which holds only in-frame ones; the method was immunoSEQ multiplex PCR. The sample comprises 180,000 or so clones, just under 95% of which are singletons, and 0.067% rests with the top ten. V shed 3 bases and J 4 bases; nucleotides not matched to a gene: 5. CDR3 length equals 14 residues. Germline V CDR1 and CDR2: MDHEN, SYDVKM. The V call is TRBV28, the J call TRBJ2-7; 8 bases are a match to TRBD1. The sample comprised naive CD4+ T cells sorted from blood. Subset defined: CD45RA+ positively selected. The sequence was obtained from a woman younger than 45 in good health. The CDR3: CASSFDRGPYEQYF. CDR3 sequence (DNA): TGTGCCAGCAGTTTTGACAGGGGTCCGTACGAGCAGTACTTC.